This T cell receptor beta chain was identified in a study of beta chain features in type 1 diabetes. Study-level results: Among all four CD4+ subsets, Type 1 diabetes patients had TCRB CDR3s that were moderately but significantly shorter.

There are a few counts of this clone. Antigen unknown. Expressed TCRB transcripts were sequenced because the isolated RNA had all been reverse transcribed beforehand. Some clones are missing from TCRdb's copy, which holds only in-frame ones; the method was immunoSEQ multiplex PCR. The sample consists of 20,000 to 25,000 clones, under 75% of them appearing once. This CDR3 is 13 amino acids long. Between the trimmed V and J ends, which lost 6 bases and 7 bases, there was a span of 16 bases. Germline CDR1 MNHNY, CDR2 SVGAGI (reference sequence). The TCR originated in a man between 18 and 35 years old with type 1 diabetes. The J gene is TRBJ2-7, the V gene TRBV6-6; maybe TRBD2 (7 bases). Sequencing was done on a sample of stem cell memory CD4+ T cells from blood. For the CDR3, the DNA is TGTGCCAGCAGCCAGGGGCCCGGGGGGGAGCAGTACTTC. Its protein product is CASSQGPGGEQYF.